This TCR beta chain was found in a study of T cell responses to AZD1222 COVID-19 vaccine. Study-wide findings and caveats: Vaccine-associated CD4 TCRs ranged over spike, dominating at 160-218 and 743-854. Targeting of unmutated variant regions was reportedly seen in nearly half of spike-specific TCRs. Compared with day 0, the breadth and depth of the Spike-specific TCR repertoire rose significantly after two doses of AZD1222.

CDR1 SGHTA and CDR2 FQGNSA come from the germline V gene. CDR3 length equals 15 residues. The V gene end was trimmed by 5 bases and the J gene end by 2 bases; junction bases not matched to a gene: 6. About this clone itself: What it binds is unknown.

Profiling relied on immunoSEQ multiplex PCR, and the TCRdb table lists in-frame clones only, not all of them. The table lists under 150,000 clones, around nine tenths of them singletons. The sequence was obtained from an adult in good health. The input for sequencing was peripheral blood, taken on day 0 of AZD1222 vaccination. The chain is built from TRBV7-2 and TRBJ2-3, with 8 bases identical to TRBD2. The CDR3 protein is CASSPREGYTDTQYF. The CDR3 region has the DNA TGTGCCAGCAGCCCCCGGGAGGGTTACACAGATACGCAGTATTTT.